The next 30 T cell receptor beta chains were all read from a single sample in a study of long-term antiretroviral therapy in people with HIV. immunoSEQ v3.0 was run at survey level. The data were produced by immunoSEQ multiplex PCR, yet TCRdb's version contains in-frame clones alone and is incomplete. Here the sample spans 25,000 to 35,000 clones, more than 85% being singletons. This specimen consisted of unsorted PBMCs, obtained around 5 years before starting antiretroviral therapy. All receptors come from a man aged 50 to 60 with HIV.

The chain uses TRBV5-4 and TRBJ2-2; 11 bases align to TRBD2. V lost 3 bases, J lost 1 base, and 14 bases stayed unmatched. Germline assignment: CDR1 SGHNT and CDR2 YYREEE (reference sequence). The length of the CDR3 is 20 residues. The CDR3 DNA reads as TGTGCCAGCAGCTCGGGGGGTAGCGGGAGGGCTAAGGAGAACACCGGGGAGCTGTTTTTT. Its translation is CASSSGGSGRAKENTGELFF. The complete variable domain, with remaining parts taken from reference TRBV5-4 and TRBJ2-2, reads ETGVTQSPTHLIKTRGQQVTLRCSSQSGHNTVSWYQQALGQGPQFIFQYYREEENGRGNFPPRFSGLQFPNYSSELNVNALELDDSALYLCASSSGGSGRAKENTGELFFGEGSRLTVL.

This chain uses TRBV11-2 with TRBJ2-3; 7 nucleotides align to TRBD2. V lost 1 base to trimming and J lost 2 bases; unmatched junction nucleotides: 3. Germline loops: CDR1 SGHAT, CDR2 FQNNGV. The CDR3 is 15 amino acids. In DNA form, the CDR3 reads TGTGCCAGCAGCTTAGTAGCGGGTCTCACAGATACGCAGTATTTT. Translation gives CASSLVAGLTDTQYF.

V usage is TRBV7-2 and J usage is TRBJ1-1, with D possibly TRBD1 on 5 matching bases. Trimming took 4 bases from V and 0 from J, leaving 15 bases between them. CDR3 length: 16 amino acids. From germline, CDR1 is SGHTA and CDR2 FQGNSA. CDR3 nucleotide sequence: TGTGCCAGCAGCTCGCACTTCAGGGTTCTGAACACTGAAGCTTTCTTT. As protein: CASSSHFRVLNTEAFF.

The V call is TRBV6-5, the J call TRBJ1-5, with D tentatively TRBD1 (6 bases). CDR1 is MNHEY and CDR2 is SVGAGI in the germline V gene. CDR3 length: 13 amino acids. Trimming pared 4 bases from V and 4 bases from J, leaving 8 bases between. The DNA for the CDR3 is TGTGCCAGCAGTTGGCAGGGGAATCAGCCCCAGCATTTT. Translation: CASSWQGNQPQHF.

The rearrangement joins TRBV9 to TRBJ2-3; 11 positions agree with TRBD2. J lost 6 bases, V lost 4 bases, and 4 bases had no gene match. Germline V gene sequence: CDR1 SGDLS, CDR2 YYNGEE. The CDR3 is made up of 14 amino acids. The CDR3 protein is CASSLTSGVDTQYF. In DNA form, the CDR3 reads TGTGCCAGCAGCCTGACTAGCGGGGTGGATACGCAGTATTTT.

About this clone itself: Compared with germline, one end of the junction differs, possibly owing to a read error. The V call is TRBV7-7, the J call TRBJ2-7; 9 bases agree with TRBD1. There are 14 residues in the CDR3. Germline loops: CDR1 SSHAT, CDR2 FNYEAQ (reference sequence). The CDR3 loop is CASSPGQGRNEQYF. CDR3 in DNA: TGTGCTAGCAGCCCGGGACAGGGTCGGAACGAGCAGTACTTC.

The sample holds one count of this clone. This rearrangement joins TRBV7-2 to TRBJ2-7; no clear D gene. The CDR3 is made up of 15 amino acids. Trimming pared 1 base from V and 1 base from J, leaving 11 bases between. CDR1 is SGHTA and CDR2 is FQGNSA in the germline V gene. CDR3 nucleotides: TGTGCCAGCAGCTTAGGCCGACAAGCTTCCTACGAGCAGTACTTC. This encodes CASSLGRQASYEQYF.

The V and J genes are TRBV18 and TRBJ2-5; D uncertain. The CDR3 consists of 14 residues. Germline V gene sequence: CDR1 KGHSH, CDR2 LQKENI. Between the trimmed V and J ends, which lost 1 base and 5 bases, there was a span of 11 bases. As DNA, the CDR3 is TGTGCCAGCTCACCACTGAGAGAGCAGGAGACCCAGTACTTC. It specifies CASSPLREQETQYF.

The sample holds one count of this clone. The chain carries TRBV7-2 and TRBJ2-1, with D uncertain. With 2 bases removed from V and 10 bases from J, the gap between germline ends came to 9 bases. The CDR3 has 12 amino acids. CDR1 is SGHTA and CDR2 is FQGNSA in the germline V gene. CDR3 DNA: TGTGCCAGCAGCTTAATCAAGAGGGAGCAGTTCTTC. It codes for CASSLIKREQFF.

DNA of the CDR3: TGTGCCAGCTCACCCACGAGTGGGGGGTCGAACACCGGGGAGCTGTTTTTT. It codes for CASSPTSGGSNTGELFF. The J gene is TRBJ2-2, the V gene TRBV18; D perhaps matches TRBD2 (6 bases). V lost 3 bases, J lost 0 bases, and 14 bases lay in between. Germline V gene data show CDR1 as KGHSH and CDR2 as LQKENI. The CDR3 is 17 amino acids.

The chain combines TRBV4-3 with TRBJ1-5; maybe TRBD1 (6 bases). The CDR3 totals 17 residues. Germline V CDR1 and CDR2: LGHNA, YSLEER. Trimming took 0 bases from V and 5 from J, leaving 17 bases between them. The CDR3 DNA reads TGCGCCAGCAGCCAAGACTCCTGGGCCAGGGGCGATCAGCCCCAGCATTTT. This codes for CASSQDSWARGDQPQHF.

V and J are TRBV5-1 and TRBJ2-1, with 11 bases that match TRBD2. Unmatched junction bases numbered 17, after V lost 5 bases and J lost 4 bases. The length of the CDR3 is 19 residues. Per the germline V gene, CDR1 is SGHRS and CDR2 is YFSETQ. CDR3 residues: CASSFLSTSGSLTYNEQFF. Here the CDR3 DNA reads TGCGCCAGCAGTTTCCTGAGTACTAGCGGGAGTCTAACTTACAATGAGCAGTTCTTC.

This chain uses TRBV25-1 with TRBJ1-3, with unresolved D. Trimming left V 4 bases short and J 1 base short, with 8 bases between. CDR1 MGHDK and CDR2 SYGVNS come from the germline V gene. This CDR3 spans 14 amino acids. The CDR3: CASSAQVSGNTIYF. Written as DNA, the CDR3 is TGTGCCAGCAGTGCTCAGGTGTCTGGAAACACCATATATTTT.

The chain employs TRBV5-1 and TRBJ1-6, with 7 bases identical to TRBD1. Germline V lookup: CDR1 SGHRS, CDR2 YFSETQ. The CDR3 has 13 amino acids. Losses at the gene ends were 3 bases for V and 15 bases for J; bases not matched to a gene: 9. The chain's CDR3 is CASSWDPGQHLHF. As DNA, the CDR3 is TGCGCCAGCAGCTGGGACCCGGGACAGCACCTCCACTTT.

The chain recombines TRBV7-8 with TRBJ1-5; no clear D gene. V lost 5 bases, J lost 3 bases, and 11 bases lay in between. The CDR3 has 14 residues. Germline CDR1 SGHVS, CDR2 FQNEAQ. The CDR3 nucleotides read TGTGCCAGCAGCAAGGACGGCCCCAATCAGCCCCAGCATTTT. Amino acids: CASSKDGPNQPQHF.

CDR3 loop: CAINGDSANFYEQYF. As DNA, the CDR3 is TGTGCCATCAATGGAGATTCGGCTAATTTCTACGAGCAGTACTTC. The rearrangement uses TRBV10-3 and TRBJ2-7; D is ambiguous. Germline V gives CDR1 ENHRY, CDR2 SYGVKD. Trimming cost V 7 bases and J 3 bases, with 19 bases left between them. CDR3 length equals 15 residues.

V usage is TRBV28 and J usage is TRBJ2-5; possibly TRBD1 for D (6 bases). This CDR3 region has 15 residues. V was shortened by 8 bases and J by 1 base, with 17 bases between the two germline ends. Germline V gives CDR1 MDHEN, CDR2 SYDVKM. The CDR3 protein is CASATGISPQETQYF. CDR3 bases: TGTGCCAGCGCCACAGGGATCTCCCCCCAAGAGACCCAGTACTTC.

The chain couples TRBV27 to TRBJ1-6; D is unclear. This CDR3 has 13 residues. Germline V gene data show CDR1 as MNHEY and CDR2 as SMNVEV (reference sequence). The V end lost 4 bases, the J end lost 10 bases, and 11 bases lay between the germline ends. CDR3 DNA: TGTGCCAGCAGTTCGCGGGTGGGGTCACCCCTCCACTTT. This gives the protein CASSSRVGSPLHF.

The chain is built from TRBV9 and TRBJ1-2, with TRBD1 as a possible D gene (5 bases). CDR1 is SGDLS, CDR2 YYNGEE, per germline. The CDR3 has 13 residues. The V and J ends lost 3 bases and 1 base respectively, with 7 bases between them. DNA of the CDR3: TGTGCCAGCAGCGGACAGCTTAACTATGGCTACACCTTC. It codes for CASSGQLNYGYTF.

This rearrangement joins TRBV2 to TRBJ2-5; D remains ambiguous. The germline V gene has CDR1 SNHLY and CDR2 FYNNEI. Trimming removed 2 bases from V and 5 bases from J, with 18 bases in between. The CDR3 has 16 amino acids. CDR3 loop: CASSEHSRGWVETQYF. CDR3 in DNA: TGTGCCAGCAGTGAACATAGTCGTGGTTGGGTCGAGACCCAGTACTTC.

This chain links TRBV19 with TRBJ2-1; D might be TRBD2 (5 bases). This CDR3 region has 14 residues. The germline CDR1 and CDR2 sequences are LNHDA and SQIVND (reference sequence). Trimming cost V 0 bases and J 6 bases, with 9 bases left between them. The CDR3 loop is CASSIDPRGNEQFF. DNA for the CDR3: TGTGCCAGTAGTATAGACCCACGGGGCAATGAGCAGTTCTTC.

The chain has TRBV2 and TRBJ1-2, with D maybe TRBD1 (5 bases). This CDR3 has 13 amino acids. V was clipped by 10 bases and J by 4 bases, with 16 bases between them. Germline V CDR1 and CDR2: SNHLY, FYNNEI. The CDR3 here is CAIHSRVLYGYTF. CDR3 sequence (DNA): TGTGCCATACACAGCAGGGTTCTCTATGGCTACACCTTC.

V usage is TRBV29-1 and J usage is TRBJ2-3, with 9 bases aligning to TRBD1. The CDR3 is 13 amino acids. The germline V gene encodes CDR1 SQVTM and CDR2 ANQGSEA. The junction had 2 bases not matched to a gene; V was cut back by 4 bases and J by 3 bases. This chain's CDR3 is CSVGDRETDTQYF. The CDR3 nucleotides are TGCAGCGTTGGGGACAGGGAGACAGATACGCAGTATTTT.

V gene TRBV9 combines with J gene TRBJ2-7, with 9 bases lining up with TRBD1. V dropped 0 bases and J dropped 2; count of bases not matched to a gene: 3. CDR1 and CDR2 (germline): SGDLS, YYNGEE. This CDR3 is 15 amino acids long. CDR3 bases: TGTGCCAGCAGCGTAGCCGGGACAGGGACCTACGAGCAGTACTTC. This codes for CASSVAGTGTYEQYF.

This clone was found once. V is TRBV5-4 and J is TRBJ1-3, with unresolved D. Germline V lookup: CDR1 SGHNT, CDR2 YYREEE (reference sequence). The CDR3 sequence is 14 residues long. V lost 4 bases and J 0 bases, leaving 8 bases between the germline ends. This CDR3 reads CASSAHYSGNTIYF. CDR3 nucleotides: TGTGCCAGCAGCGCGCACTACTCTGGAAACACCATATATTTT.

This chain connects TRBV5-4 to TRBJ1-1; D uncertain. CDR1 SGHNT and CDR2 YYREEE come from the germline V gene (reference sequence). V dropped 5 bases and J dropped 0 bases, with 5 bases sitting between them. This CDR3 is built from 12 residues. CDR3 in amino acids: CASRGLNTEAFF. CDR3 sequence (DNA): TGTGCCAGCAGGGGGTTGAACACTGAAGCTTTCTTT.

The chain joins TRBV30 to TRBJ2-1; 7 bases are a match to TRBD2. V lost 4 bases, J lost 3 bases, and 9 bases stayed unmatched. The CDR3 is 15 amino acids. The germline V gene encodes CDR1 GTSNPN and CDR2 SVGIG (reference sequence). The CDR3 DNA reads TGTGCCTGGAATCGGGCTAGCGGCAGCTACAATGAGCAGTTCTTC. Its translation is CAWNRASGSYNEQFF.

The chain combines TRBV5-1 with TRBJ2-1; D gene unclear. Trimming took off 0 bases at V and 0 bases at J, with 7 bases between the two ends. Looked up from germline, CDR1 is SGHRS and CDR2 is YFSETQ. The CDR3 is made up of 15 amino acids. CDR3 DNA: TGCGCCAGCAGCTTGGGCGTAAGCTCCTACAATGAGCAGTTCTTC. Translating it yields CASSLGVSSYNEQFF. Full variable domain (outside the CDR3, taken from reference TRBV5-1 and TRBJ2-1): KAGVTQTPRYLIKTRGQQVTLSCSPISGHRSVSWYQQTPGQGLQFLFEYFSETQRNKGNFPGRFSGRQFSNSRSEMNVSTLELGDSALYLCASSLGVSSYNEQFFGPGTRLTVL.

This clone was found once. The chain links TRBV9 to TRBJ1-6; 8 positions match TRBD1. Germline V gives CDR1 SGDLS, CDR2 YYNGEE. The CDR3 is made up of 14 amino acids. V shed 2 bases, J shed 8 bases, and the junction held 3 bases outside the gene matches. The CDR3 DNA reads TGTGCCAGCAGCGTCACAGGGGGTGATTCACCCCTCCACTTT. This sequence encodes CASSVTGGDSPLHF.

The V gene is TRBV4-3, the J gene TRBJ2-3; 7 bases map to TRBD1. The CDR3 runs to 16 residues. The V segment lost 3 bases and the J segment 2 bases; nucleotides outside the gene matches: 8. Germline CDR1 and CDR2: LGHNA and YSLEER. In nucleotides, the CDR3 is TGCGCCAGCAGCCATTCCGGGACAGACTACACAGATACGCAGTATTTT. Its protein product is CASSHSGTDYTDTQYF.